This TCR beta chain originates from a study of blood T cell repertoires in COVID-19. Across the whole study: Acute and convalescent COVID-19 samples came from the United States, Italy and Spain. T cells, B-cell-depleted T cells, or PBMCs provided the cDNA or gDNA that served as material.

This CDR3 is built from 15 residues. In germline, CDR1 is LGHDT, CDR2 YNNKEL (reference sequence). Trimming removed 4 bases from V and 2 bases from J, with 14 bases in between. The count of this clone is one. Original processing notes: Scientists estimated how many nucleated cells there were by amplifying reference gene primers. This table comes from immunoSEQ multiplex PCR, and its TCRdb copy is limited to in-frame clones, with some not included. V, J and clone size derive from that table, while D and trimming were established from the DNA sequence. The sample shows some 74,000 clones, approximately 80% of them seen only once.

This chain connects TRBV3-1 (or the pseudogene TRBV3-2) to TRBJ1-1; D might be TRBD1 (6 bases). This clonotype was sampled from a human donor in a cohort sampled during active COVID-19. The sample consisted of peripheral blood. The CDR3, as DNA: TGTGCCAGCAGCCCCTACGCAGGGGCCAACACTGAAGCTTTCTTT. Protein: CASSPYAGANTEAFF.